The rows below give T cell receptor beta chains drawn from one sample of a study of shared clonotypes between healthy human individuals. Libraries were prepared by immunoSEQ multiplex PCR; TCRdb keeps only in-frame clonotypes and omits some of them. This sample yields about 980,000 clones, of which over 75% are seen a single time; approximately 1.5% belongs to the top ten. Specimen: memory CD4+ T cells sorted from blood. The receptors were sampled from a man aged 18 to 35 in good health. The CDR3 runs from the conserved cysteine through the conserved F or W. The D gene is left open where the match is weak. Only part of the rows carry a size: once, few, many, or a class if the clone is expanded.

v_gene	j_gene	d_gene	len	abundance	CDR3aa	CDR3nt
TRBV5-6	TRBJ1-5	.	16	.	CASSHIAKKGNQPQHF	TGTGCCAGCAGCCACATTGCGAAGAAAGGGAATCAGCCCCAGCATTTT
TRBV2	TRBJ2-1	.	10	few	CASSEMALVF	TGTGCCAGCAGCGAGATGGCCCTGGTCTTC
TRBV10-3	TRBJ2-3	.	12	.	CAIRTITDTQYF	TGTGCCATAAGGACGATCACAGATACGCAGTATTTT
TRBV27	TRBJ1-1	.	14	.	CASSLYTGGTEAFF	TGTGCCAGCAGTCTTTATACGGGAGGCACTGAAGCTTTCTTT
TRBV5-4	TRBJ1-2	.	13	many	CASSFSASQGYTF	TGTGCCAGCAGCTTTTCTGCTAGTCAGGGCTACACCTTC
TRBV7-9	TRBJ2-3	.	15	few	CASSLGVRDTDTQYF	TGTGCCAGCAGCTTAGGGGTCAGGGACACAGATACGCAGTATTTT
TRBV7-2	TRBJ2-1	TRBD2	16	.	CASSTRTSGTYNEQFF	TGTGCCAGCAGCACCCGGACTAGCGGGACATACAATGAGCAGTTCTTC
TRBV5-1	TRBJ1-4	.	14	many	CASSSGQKPEKLFF	TGCGCCAGCAGCTCCGGACAGAAGCCAGAAAAACTGTTTTTT
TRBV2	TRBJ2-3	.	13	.	CASFRVYTDTQYF	TGTGCCAGTTTTCGGGTATACACAGATACGCAGTATTTT
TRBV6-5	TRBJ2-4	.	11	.	CASSYEGAQYF	TGTGCCAGCAGTTACGAAGGCGCTCAGTACTTC
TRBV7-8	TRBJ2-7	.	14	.	CASSSYGTSYEQYF	TGTGCCAGCAGCAGCTACGGGACGTCGTACGAGCAGTACTTC
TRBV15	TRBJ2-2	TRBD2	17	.	CATSRATGGTDTGELFF	TGTGCCACCAGCAGAGCGACGGGGGGGACGGACACCGGGGAGCTGTTTTTT
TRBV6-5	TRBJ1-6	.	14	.	CASSRTEYNSPLHF	TGTGCCAGCAGTCGGACGGAGTATAATTCACCCCTCCACTTT
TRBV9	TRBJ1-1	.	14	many	CASSVGKSNTEAFF	TGTGCCAGCAGCGTAGGGAAGTCGAACACTGAAGCTTTCTTT
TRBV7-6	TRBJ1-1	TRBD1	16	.	CASSPQGGRGGTEAFF	TGTGCCAGCAGCCCTCAGGGGGGCAGGGGGGGCACTGAAGCTTTCTTT
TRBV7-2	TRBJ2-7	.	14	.	CASSARTVPYEQYF	TGTGCCAGCAGCGCCCGGACCGTCCCCTACGAGCAGTACTTC
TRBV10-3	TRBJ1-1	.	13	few	CAIKGTENTEAFF	TGTGCCATCAAGGGGACGGAGAACACTGAAGCTTTCTTT
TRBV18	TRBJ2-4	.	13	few	CASSTQGADIQYF	TGTGCCAGCTCGACACAGGGAGCGGACATTCAGTACTTC
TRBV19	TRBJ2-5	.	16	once	CASKRTDRRGEETQYF	TGTGCCAGTAAGAGAACGGACAGGCGGGGGGAAGAGACCCAGTACTTC
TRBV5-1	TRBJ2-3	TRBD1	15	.	CASSPGQGYTDTQYF	TGCGCCAGCAGCCCGGGACAGGGGTACACAGATACGCAGTATTTT
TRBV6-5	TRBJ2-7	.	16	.	CASSYSSTASSYEQYF	TGTGCCAGCAGTTACTCTTCGACGGCGAGCTCCTACGAGCAGTACTTC
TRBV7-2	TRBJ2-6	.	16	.	CASSLVGSSGANVLTF	TGTGCCAGCAGCTTAGTGGGGAGCTCTGGGGCCAACGTCCTGACTTTC
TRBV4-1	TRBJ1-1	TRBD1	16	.	CASSQGGQGVSDEAFF	TGCGCCAGCAGCCAGGGGGGACAGGGAGTGTCGGATGAAGCTTTCTTT
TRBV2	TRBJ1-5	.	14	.	CASSEALGNQPQHF	TGTGCCAGCAGTGAAGCGCTGGGCAATCAGCCCCAGCATTTT